Detailed here is one T cell receptor (beta chain). Its antigen is not known. This specimen belongs to a study of graft-versus-host responses after intestinal transplantation. Whole-study context: Multivisceral, liver-intestinal, or isolated intestinal transplants were received by the recipients. Once they had received anti-thymocyte globulin induction, all recipients took tacrolimus and steroids for around 3 years.

Sequencing used immunoSEQ multiplex PCR; TCRdb keeps in-frame clones, though not all of them. The table records about 92,000 clones, around 90% of them present only once. Study-wide results and caveats: Across patients carrying graft-donor T cell macrochimerism, allografts held high graft-versus-host to host-versus-graft clonal ratios. GvH clones appeared in recipient marrow, some first in ileum or blood.

Trimming shortened V by 2 bases and J by 3 bases, and 11 bases separated the two germline ends. This CDR3 contains 14 residues. CDR1 is LNHNV, CDR2 YYDKDF, per germline (reference sequence). The chain couples TRBV15 to TRBJ2-7; a possible D gene is TRBD1 (6 bases). The sequences come from unstimulated CD8+ T cells sorted from spleen or lymph node cells, collected before intestinal transplant. The receptor was isolated from a human donor who received an intestinal transplant. The CDR3 loop reads CATSRFYRDYEQYF. The CDR3 nucleotides are TGTGCCACCAGCAGATTTTACAGGGACTACGAGCAGTACTTC.